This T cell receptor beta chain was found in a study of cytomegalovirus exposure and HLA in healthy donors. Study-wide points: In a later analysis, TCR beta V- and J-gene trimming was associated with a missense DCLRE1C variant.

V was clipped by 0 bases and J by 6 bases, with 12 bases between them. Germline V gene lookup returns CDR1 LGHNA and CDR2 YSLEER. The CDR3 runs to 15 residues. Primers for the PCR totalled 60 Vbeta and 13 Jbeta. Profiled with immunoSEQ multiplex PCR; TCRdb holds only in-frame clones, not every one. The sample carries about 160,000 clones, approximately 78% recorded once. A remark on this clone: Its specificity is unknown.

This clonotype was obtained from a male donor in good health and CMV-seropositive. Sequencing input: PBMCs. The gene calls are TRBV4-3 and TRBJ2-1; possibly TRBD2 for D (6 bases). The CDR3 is CASSQDPMGGNEQFF. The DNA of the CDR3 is TGCGCCAGCAGCCAAGATCCCATGGGGGGCAATGAGCAGTTCTTC.